The 17 T cell receptor beta chains below all came from one sample that was sequenced in a study of OX40 agonist ivuxolimab in advanced cancers. Data came from immunoSEQ multiplex PCR; TCRdb stores just in-frame clones and leaves some out. Here the sample spans roughly 40,000 clones, over 75% being singletons. Sequences were derived from CD4+ or CD8+ T cells sorted from blood, sampled in a trial of the OX40 agonist ivuxolimab. All receptors come from an adult with an advanced solid tumor such as melanoma, head and neck, liver or kidney cancer.

This chain uses TRBV5-6 with TRBJ2-1; 7 nucleotides agree with TRBD1. CDR3 length: 12 amino acids. CDR1 and CDR2 from the germline V gene are SGHDT and YYEEEE. V dropped 6 bases and J dropped 13; count of bases not matched to a gene: 10. As DNA, the CDR3 is TGTGCCAGCAAGGGACAGCCCTTGGTCCAGTTCTTC. As protein: CASKGQPLVQFF.

The CDR3 reads CASSPTSPNTEAFF. As DNA, the CDR3 is TGTGCCAGCAGTCCCACCTCACCGAACACTGAAGCTTTCTTT. The rearrangement uses TRBV6-5 and TRBJ1-1; D gene uncertain. The CDR3 is 14 amino acids. CDR1 and CDR2 from the germline V gene are MNHEY and SVGAGI. V shed 5 bases and J shed 1 base, with 11 bases lying between them.

This clone occurred once. The chain joins TRBV5-1 to TRBJ2-1; no reliable D call. Germline CDR1 reads SGHRS; CDR2 reads YFSETQ. V shed 2 bases and J shed 5 bases, with 8 bases lying between them. The CDR3 spans 13 residues. Here the CDR3 DNA reads TGCGCCAGCAGCTTAAACGGTGACAATGAGCAGTTCTTC. It codes for CASSLNGDNEQFF.

The chain joins TRBV27 to TRBJ2-7; 9 bases fit TRBD2. The CDR3 sequence is 14 residues long. Germline values: CDR1 MNHEY, CDR2 SMNVEV (reference sequence). V was pared by 6 bases and J by 5 bases, with 8 bases of the junction left unmatched. CDR3 coding DNA: TGTGCCAGCAGGCCCGGGACTAGCTTCCACGAGCAGTACTTC. Its translation: CASRPGTSFHEQYF.

V is TRBV30 and J is TRBJ1-6; TRBD1 matches 7 bases. V lost 3 bases and J lost 4; bases outside the gene matches: 12. The CDR3 is 17 amino acids. The germline CDR1 and CDR2 sequences are GTSNPN and SVGIG (reference sequence). In nucleotides, the CDR3 is TGTGCCTGGAGATCGACCCAGACAGGGAATTATAATTCACCCCTCCACTTT. Translating gives CAWRSTQTGNYNSPLHF.

The chain uses TRBV28 and TRBJ2-7; possibly TRBD1 or TRBD2 for D (5 bases each). Per germline, CDR1 MDHEN and CDR2 SYDVKM. This CDR3 contains 13 residues. The V end lost 8 bases, the J end lost 9 bases, and 20 bases lay between the germline ends. The DNA for the CDR3 is TGTGCCAGCGGGACGGGAAAGGGGCCTAGGCAGTACTTC. It encodes CASGTGKGPRQYF.

The CDR3 DNA reads as TGTGCCAGCGGAACAGGTGTGGAGACCCAGTACTTC. It specifies CASGTGVETQYF. The chain links TRBV5-4 to TRBJ2-5, with D maybe TRBD1 (5 bases). The germline CDR1 and CDR2 sequences are SGHNT and YYREEE (reference sequence). V gave up 7 bases and J gave up 5 bases, with 12 bases separating them. This CDR3 has 12 residues.

The chain carries TRBV11-2 and TRBJ2-5; 9 positions match TRBD2. This CDR3 contains 17 residues. After removal of 0 bases from V and 5 bases from J, the junction contained 10 bases not matched to a gene. Looked up from germline, CDR1 is SGHAT and CDR2 is FQNNGV. In DNA form, the CDR3 reads TGTGCCAGCAGCTTAGAGAGTAGCGGGGGCCCCGGGGAGACCCAGTACTTC. The encoded protein is CASSLESSGGPGETQYF.

The rearrangement joins TRBV6-5 to TRBJ1-2, with D possibly matching TRBD1 (5 bases). There are 12 residues in the CDR3. The V end was cut by 0 bases, the J end by 8 bases, with 7 bases between. Germline V gene sequence: CDR1 MNHEY, CDR2 SVGAGI. For the CDR3, the DNA is TGTGCCAGCAGTTACTCGGGGGTGGGCTACACCTTC. Residues: CASSYSGVGYTF.

This chain connects TRBV19 to TRBJ2-6; D remains ambiguous. Germline CDR1 is LNHDA and CDR2 is SQIVND (reference sequence). Trimming removed 4 bases at V and 0 bases at J, with 13 bases between. The CDR3 length is 17 residues. The DNA for the CDR3 is TGTGCCAGTAGTAGGTCTTCTTCCCTCTCTGGGGCCAACGTCCTGACTTTC. It is translated as CASSRSSSLSGANVLTF. The full variable domain, in which reference TRBV19 and TRBJ2-6 provide the parts outside the CDR3, is DGGITQSPKYLFRKEGQNVTLSCEQNLNHDAMYWYRQDPGQGLRLIYYSQIVNDFQKGDIAEGYSVSREKKESFPLTVTSAQKNPTAFYLCASSRSSSLSGANVLTFGAGSRLTVL.

The V call is TRBV2, the J call TRBJ1-5; unclear D gene. V was clipped by 1 base and J by 4 bases, with 8 bases between them. CDR1 and CDR2 from the germline V gene are SNHLY and FYNNEI. The CDR3 has 14 amino acids. The CDR3 reads CASSEGPLNQPQHF. CDR3 DNA: TGTGCCAGCAGTGAAGGTCCCCTAAATCAGCCCCAGCATTTT. Full variable domain (outside the CDR3, taken from reference TRBV2 and TRBJ1-5): EPEVTQTPSHQVTQMGQEVILRCVPISNHLYFYWYRQILGQKVEFLVSFYNNEISEKSEIFDDQFSVERPDGSNFTLKIRSTKLEDSAMYFCASSEGPLNQPQHFGDGTRLSIL.

The CDR3 is CASSRLYNEQFF. The CDR3 DNA reads as TGTGCCAGCTCGCGACTCTACAATGAGCAGTTCTTC. The rearrangement uses TRBV27 and TRBJ2-1; D ambiguous. Germline CDR1 is MNHEY and CDR2 is SMNVEV (reference sequence). This CDR3 has 12 residues. V was pared by 8 bases and J by 3 bases, with 8 bases between.

This sequence joins TRBV29-1 and TRBJ2-2; the match to TRBD2 covers 9 bases. Trimming cost V 7 bases and J 5 bases; bases outside gene matches: 8. Germline loops: CDR1 SQVTM, CDR2 ANQGSEA. The CDR3 totals 14 residues. CDR3 protein: CSADSGGETGELFF. In nucleotides, the CDR3 is TGCAGCGCCGATAGCGGGGGAGAGACCGGGGAGCTGTTTTTT.

V usage is TRBV19 and J usage is TRBJ2-6, with D unresolved. The germline V and J ends were trimmed by 7 bases and 0 bases, with 10 bases remaining between them. Germline values: CDR1 LNHDA, CDR2 SQIVND (reference sequence). CDR3 length: 15 amino acids. CDR3 DNA: TGTGCCAGTACTCAACAATCCTCTGGGGCCAACGTCCTGACTTTC. Translating it yields CASTQQSSGANVLTF.

There are a few counts of this clone. The gene calls are TRBV6-6 and TRBJ2-5, with a tentative D call TRBD1 (5 bases). The germline V gene has CDR1 MNHNY and CDR2 SVGAGI (reference sequence). There are 16 residues in the CDR3. The germline V and J ends were trimmed by 6 bases and 2 bases, with 19 bases remaining between them. In DNA form, the CDR3 reads TGTGCCAGCAGATACCTGACGGCGGCAGGGCAAGAGACCCAGTACTTC. It yields the protein CASRYLTAAGQETQYF.

CDR3 sequence: CATSREYQGLGSPLHF. The CDR3 DNA follows: TGTGCCACCAGCAGAGAGTATCAGGGGTTGGGTTCACCCCTCCACTTT. The chain carries TRBV15 and TRBJ1-6, with TRBD1 as a possible D gene (6 bases). This CDR3 region has 16 residues. Germline CDR1 reads LNHNV; CDR2 reads YYDKDF (reference sequence). Deletions cut 0 bases from V and 9 bases from J, with 15 bases between.

J is TRBJ2-3 and V is TRBV6-6; 7 bases align to TRBD1. The CDR3 has 16 amino acids. The J segment lost 6 bases and the V segment lost 2 bases, leaving 11 bases of the junction unmatched. Germline V CDR1 and CDR2: MNHNY, SVGAGI (reference sequence). CDR3 residues: CASSYTGEIVRDTQYF. CDR3 coding DNA: TGTGCCAGCAGTTACACAGGGGAAATTGTGCGGGATACGCAGTATTTT.